A single TCR beta chain is shown here with its context. Its target is unknown. These data belong to a study of T cell responses to AZD1222 COVID-19 vaccine. With 1 base removed from V and 6 bases from J, the gap between germline ends came to 7 bases. The V gene's germline CDR1 is SGHAT and CDR2 FQNNGV. The CDR3 contains 12 residues. Study-wide points: Spike-specific TCRs gained breadth and depth after people received two AZD1222 doses. Donors were chiefly white British, with a greater number of females, and clonal diversity was perhaps underestimated. Sampling that yielded the repertoires occurred only after the peak T cell response.

Only in-frame clones appear in the TCRdb table, and some are missing; sequencing was by immunoSEQ multiplex PCR. The table has 100,000 to 150,000 clones, 90% seen once. The sequence was collected from an adult in good health. Sequenced material: peripheral blood, taken on day 0 of AZD1222 vaccination. The J gene is TRBJ2-7, the V gene TRBV11-2; D remains ambiguous. For the CDR3, the DNA is TGTGCCAGCAGCTTAGGTGGTCTCGAGCAGTACTTC. Translation gives CASSLGGLEQYF.